This entry is about one T cell receptor (beta chain). The CDR3 is 15 amino acids. V dropped 6 bases and J dropped 0 bases, with 14 bases sitting between them. Germline loops: CDR1 KGHSH, CDR2 LQKENI. The data are from a study of blood T cell repertoires in COVID-19. Using immunoSEQ multiplex PCR, the repertoire was profiled, and TCRdb retains in-frame clones only, with some absent. Of 45,000 or so clones listed, roughly nine tenths are singletons. Material: peripheral blood. The TCR was taken from a man in his 70s with active COVID-19. The chain joins TRBV18 to TRBJ1-1; maybe TRBD1 (5 bases). CDR3 residues: CASSRDSNLNTEAFF. Here the CDR3 DNA reads TGTGCCAGCTCCCGGGACTCCAATTTGAACACTGAAGCTTTCTTT.